These 32 T cell receptor beta chains were all obtained from the same sample, sequenced in a study of response to subunit inactivated influenza vaccine. TCRdb re-called the RT-PCR reads through MiXCR, storing one row per CDR3 protein. The table shows around 580,000 distinct CDR3 sequences, with 14% occurring only once. The sample in question was PBMCs from blood, obtained about 12 days after vaccination. The receptors come from a man aged 50 to 59 who received an inactivated influenza vaccine.

V gene TRBV24-1 combines with J gene TRBJ2-1, with 12 bases that match TRBD2. The germline CDR1 and CDR2 sequences are KGHDR and SFDVKD. V gave up 7 bases and J gave up 1 base; unmatched junction bases: 1. The CDR3 runs 15 residues. The CDR3 here is CATSLAGGSYNEQFF. The CDR3 region has the DNA TGTGCCACCAGCCTAGCGGGAGGGTCCTACAATGAGCAGTTCTTC.

V usage is TRBV4-1 and J usage is TRBJ2-2; 9 bases map to TRBD1. This CDR3 region has 15 residues. CDR1 is MGHRA and CDR2 is YSYEKL in the germline V gene. The V and J ends lost 5 bases and 3 bases, in that order; junction bases with no gene match: 4. The CDR3 protein is CASSIRTGDTGELFF. CDR3 DNA: TGCGCCAGCAGCATAAGGACAGGGGACACCGGGGAGCTGTTTTTT.

This clonotype was seen only a few times. The chain joins TRBV7-2 to TRBJ1-3, with TRBD1 as a possible D gene (5 bases). There are 13 residues in the CDR3. From germline, CDR1 is SGHTA and CDR2 FQGNSA. The V end was cut by 5 bases, the J end by 9 bases, with 14 bases between. The CDR3 DNA follows: TGTGCCAGCAGCCCACAGTGGGGGAGCACCATATATTTT. Translated: CASSPQWGSTIYF. Combining the CDR3 with reference TRBV7-2 and TRBJ1-3 gives the whole variable domain GAGVSQSPSNKVTEKGKDVELRCDPISGHTALYWYRQSLGQGLEFLIYFQGNSAPDKSGLPSDRFSAERTGGSVSTLTIQRTQQEDSAVYLCASSPQWGSTIYFGEGSWLTVV.

The chain employs TRBV12-3 or TRBV12-4 and TRBJ2-7, with D unclear. V shed 0 bases and J shed 0 bases, with 3 bases lying between them. CDR3 length: 13 residues. The CDR3 here is CASSLANSYEQYF. The CDR3, as DNA: TGTGCCAGCAGTTTAGCCAACTCCTACGAGCAGTACTTC.

This sequence joins TRBV15 and TRBJ1-2; 8 nucleotides match TRBD1. Germline V gene data show CDR1 as LNHNV and CDR2 as YYDKDF (reference sequence). This CDR3 has 14 residues. With 4 bases clipped from V and 5 bases from J, the junction kept 6 bases outside the gene matches. Written as DNA, the CDR3 is TGTGCCACCAGCAATAGGGGACAGGATTATGGCTACACCTTC. Protein: CATSNRGQDYGYTF.

The chain combines TRBV7-2 with TRBJ2-1, with TRBD2 as a possible D gene (5 bases). V was shortened by 0 bases and J by 10 bases, with 10 bases between the two germline ends. This CDR3 is 13 amino acids long. The germline gives CDR1 SGHTA, CDR2 FQGNSA. In DNA, the CDR3 is TGTGCCAGCAGCTTAGCATCTAGCCGGGAGCAGTTCTTC. This gives the protein CASSLASSREQFF.

This sequence joins TRBV6-2 or TRBV6-3 and TRBJ2-1; 11 nucleotides agree with TRBD2. V trimming: 8 bases; J trimming: 7 bases; junction bases outside the gene matches: 7. Germline V gene lookup returns CDR1 MNHEY and CDR2 SVGEGT. There are 14 residues in the CDR3. CDR3 sequence: CASGLAGGTNEQFF. CDR3 DNA: TGTGCCAGCGGGCTAGCGGGAGGAACGAATGAGCAGTTCTTC.

This clonotype was found once. The J gene is TRBJ2-1, the V gene TRBV4-2, with TRBD2 matching 8 bases. CDR3 size: 16 residues. Unmatched junction bases numbered 10, after V lost 3 bases and J lost 6 bases. CDR1 and CDR2 (germline): LGHNA, YNFKEQ. CDR3: CASSQASGGLCNEQFF. The CDR3 coding sequence is TGTGCCAGCAGCCAGGCCAGCGGGGGCCTCTGCAATGAGCAGTTCTTC.

The chain links TRBV23-1 to TRBJ2-2; D call uncertain. TRBV23-1 is filed as an ORF, its function uncertain. The CDR3 covers 17 residues. V was cut by 6 bases and J by 5 bases, with 22 bases left in between. The CDR3 DNA reads TGCGCCAGCAGCCAACGGCCATCTTCCCCAAGGACCGGGGAGCTGTTTTTT. It codes for CASSQRPSSPRTGELFF.

This clonotype has more than one count but fewer than ten. The CDR3 loop reads CASSSTGLREQYF. CDR3 DNA: TGTGCCAGCAGTTCGACAGGGCTCCGCGAGCAGTACTTC. V gene TRBV12-3 or TRBV12-4 combines with J gene TRBJ2-7; TRBD1 agrees at 7 bases. With V trimmed by 4 bases and J by 6 bases, 6 bases remained unmatched. There are 13 residues in the CDR3.

The chain is built from TRBV20-1 and TRBJ1-2; tentatively, D is TRBD1 (5 bases). There are 13 residues in the CDR3. Germline V gene sequence: CDR1 DFQATT, CDR2 SNEGSKA (reference sequence). V dropped 3 bases and J dropped 2 bases, with 10 bases sitting between them. CDR3 region: CSASQGLNYGYTF. The CDR3 DNA sequence: TGCAGTGCTAGTCAGGGACTAAACTATGGCTACACCTTC.

V and J are TRBV10-3 and TRBJ2-3; 12 bases are shared with TRBD2. CDR3 size: 16 residues. The V gene's germline CDR1 is ENHRY and CDR2 SYGVKD. The V and J ends lost 6 bases and 6 bases, in that order; junction bases with no gene match: 10. The CDR3 region has the DNA TGTGCCATCAGGCGGTGGCTAGCGGGGGGGCTTGATACGCAGTATTTT. This encodes CAIRRWLAGGLDTQYF.

V usage is TRBV7-3 and J usage is TRBJ2-2; no clear D gene. Trimming removed 1 base at V and 4 bases at J, with 7 bases between. The CDR3 length is 14 residues. Germline lookup yields CDR1 SGHTA and CDR2 FQGTGA. The CDR3 loop is CASSLNLRTGELFF. Written as DNA, the CDR3 is TGTGCCAGCAGCTTAAATCTGCGCACCGGGGAGCTGTTTTTT.

Only a few counts were recorded for this clonotype. This chain uses TRBV7-2 with TRBJ2-7, with D perhaps TRBD2 (5 bases). The CDR3 is 14 amino acids. Germline assignment: CDR1 SGHTA and CDR2 FQGNSA. Trimming removed 0 bases at V and 3 bases at J, with 9 bases between. For the CDR3, the DNA is TGTGCCAGCAGCTTAGCGGAGCGGAACTACGAGCAGTACTTC. Amino acid sequence: CASSLAERNYEQYF.

This clonotype occurred many times. The chain uses TRBV10-3 and TRBJ2-7; maybe TRBD2 (6 bases). Germline assignment: CDR1 ENHRY and CDR2 SYGVKD. The CDR3 covers 14 residues. V was pared by 3 bases and J by 6 bases, with 15 bases between. In nucleotides, the CDR3 is TGTGCCATCAGTGATCAGGGAGGTATGAGCGAGCAGTACTTC. Amino acids: CAISDQGGMSEQYF.

This clonotype was seen a handful of times. The chain employs TRBV6-2 or TRBV6-3 and TRBJ2-5; D gene ambiguous. Trimming shortened V by 0 bases and J by 1 base, and 6 bases separated the two germline ends. Germline values: CDR1 MNHEY, CDR2 SVGEGT. CDR3 length: 14 residues. The CDR3 reads CASSYSFSQETQYF. Here the CDR3 DNA reads TGTGCCAGCAGTTACTCATTCAGCCAAGAGACCCAGTACTTC.

The V gene is TRBV9, the J gene TRBJ2-3; D not resolved. The CDR3 has 14 amino acids. The germline V gene encodes CDR1 SGDLS and CDR2 YYNGEE. The V end was cut by 3 bases, the J end by 2 bases, with 10 bases between. The CDR3 reads CASSASRSTDTQYF. Written as DNA, the CDR3 is TGTGCCAGCAGCGCCTCTAGGTCCACAGATACGCAGTATTTT.

This clonotype has at least ten counts. The genes are TRBV9 and TRBJ2-5, with 7 positions matching TRBD2. This CDR3 spans 16 amino acids. The V segment lost 3 bases and the J segment 0 bases; nucleotides outside the gene matches: 8. From germline, CDR1 is SGDLS and CDR2 YYNGEE. CDR3 DNA: TGTGCCAGCAGCGCAAGGGACTACCGATACCAAGAGACCCAGTACTTC. It translates to CASSARDYRYQETQYF.

The chain has TRBV7-9 and TRBJ1-2, with D possibly matching TRBD1 (6 bases). This CDR3 contains 15 residues. Per the germline V gene, CDR1 is SEHNR and CDR2 is FQNEAQ (reference sequence). V dropped 1 base and J dropped 6 bases, with 15 bases sitting between them. CDR3 sequence reads: CASSLDWGRPHGYTF. CDR3 in DNA: TGTGCCAGCAGCTTAGACTGGGGGCGCCCACATGGCTACACCTTC.

This clonotype turned up a few times. The chain is built from TRBV7-2 and TRBJ2-7, with D uncertain. Deletions cut 2 bases from V and 3 bases from J, with 8 bases between. This CDR3 is 13 amino acids long. From germline, CDR1 is SGHTA and CDR2 FQGNSA. For the CDR3, the DNA is TGTGCCAGCAGCTTACTACTGTACTACGAGCAGTACTTC. Encoded protein: CASSLLLYYEQYF.

This clonotype was counted between two and nine times. V and J are TRBV7-2 and TRBJ2-5; tentatively, D is TRBD1 or TRBD2 (6 bases each). Trimming shortened V by 5 bases and J by 4 bases, and 17 bases separated the two germline ends. CDR1 is SGHTA, CDR2 FQGNSA, per germline. The CDR3 has 15 residues. The chain's CDR3 is CASSKGGPQGETQYF. The DNA for the CDR3 is TGTGCCAGCAGCAAAGGGGGGCCGCAGGGAGAGACCCAGTACTTC.

V gene TRBV29-1 combines with J gene TRBJ2-1; 11 positions match TRBD2. V gave up 3 bases and J gave up 4 bases; unmatched junction bases: 8. Germline V gene data show CDR1 as SQVTM and CDR2 as ANQGSEA. The CDR3 runs 16 residues. CDR3 loop: CSVEGTSGGGYNEQFF. The CDR3, as DNA: TGCAGCGTTGAGGGGACTAGCGGAGGGGGTTACAATGAGCAGTTCTTC.

This clonotype was detected many times. J is TRBJ2-3 and V is TRBV11-2, with TRBD2 matching over 13 bases. J gave up 4 bases and V 2 bases, and 3 bases lay outside the gene matches. The CDR3 contains 16 residues. The germline gives CDR1 SGHAT, CDR2 FQNNGV. The CDR3 protein is CASSLWTSGSSDTQYF. In DNA, the CDR3 is TGTGCCAGCAGCTTATGGACTAGCGGGAGTTCAGATACGCAGTATTTT.

This chain connects TRBV15 to TRBJ1-5, with D possibly being TRBD1 (6 bases). CDR1 LNHNV and CDR2 YYDKDF come from the germline V gene (reference sequence). V was trimmed by 7 bases and J by 6 bases, leaving 13 bases between them. The CDR3 has 13 amino acids. The CDR3 DNA sequence: TGTGCCACCACGGGGGGGCTTGGTCAGCCCCAGCATTTT. This translates into CATTGGLGQPQHF.

In its sample, this clonotype was seen a few times. The chain is built from TRBV7-2 and TRBJ1-1; D gene unclear. Trimming removed 1 base from V and 2 bases from J, with 8 bases in between. This CDR3 spans 14 amino acids. CDR1 and CDR2 (germline): SGHTA, FQGNSA. The CDR3 spells CASSLVQRNTEAFF. The CDR3 DNA sequence: TGTGCCAGCAGCTTAGTCCAGAGAAACACTGAAGCTTTCTTT.

CDR3 DNA: TGTGCCAGCAGCTCACTAGCGGGAGGGCCTTCTGAGCAGTTCTTC. It is translated as CASSSLAGGPSEQFF. The V and J genes are TRBV11-2 and TRBJ2-1; 13 bases are a match to TRBD2. V was clipped by 4 bases and J by 9 bases; unmatched bases: 6. The germline V gene has CDR1 SGHAT and CDR2 FQNNGV. CDR3 length equals 15 residues. Drawing the rest from reference TRBV11-2 and TRBJ2-1, the complete variable domain is EAGVAQSPRYKIIEKRQSVAFWCNPISGHATLYWYQQILGQGPKLLIQFQNNGVVDDSQLPKDRFSAERLKGVDSTLKIQPAKLEDSAVYLCASSSLAGGPSEQFFGPGTRLTVL.

A remark on this clonotype: Its ends do not fully match the called genes, so a read error is possible. The chain uses TRBV5-4 and TRBJ2-7; 10 positions agree with TRBD1. The germline gives CDR1 SGHNT, CDR2 YYREEE (reference sequence). The CDR3 loop spans 14 amino acids. The CDR3 spells CASSFRDRGHERYF. Written as DNA, the CDR3 is TGTGCCAGCAGCTTCCGGGACAGGGGACACGAGCGGTACTTC.

This clonotype was found a few times. The chain uses TRBV24-1 and TRBJ2-3, with TRBD1 identical over 9 bases. Germline V CDR1 and CDR2: KGHDR, SFDVKD. Germline trimming cut 9 bases from V and 4 bases from J; bases unmatched to any gene: 4. This CDR3 is 13 amino acids long. CDR3 loop: CATGRTGADTQYF. The CDR3 DNA follows: TGTGCCACCGGAAGGACAGGGGCAGATACGCAGTATTTT.

This clonotype showed up many times. The chain is built from TRBV7-9 and TRBJ1-1, with no clear D. This CDR3 region has 12 residues. Germline CDR1 SEHNR, CDR2 FQNEAQ (reference sequence). V lost 8 bases to trimming and J lost 2 bases, with 9 bases between them. CDR3 DNA sequence: TGTGCCAGCTTTGCCTTTAACACTGAAGCTTTCTTT. Protein: CASFAFNTEAFF.

V gene TRBV11-2 combines with J gene TRBJ2-1; 11 positions agree with TRBD1. The V gene end was trimmed by 5 bases and the J gene end by 4 bases; junction bases not matched to a gene: 10. The length of the CDR3 is 17 residues. Germline V gene data show CDR1 as SGHAT and CDR2 as FQNNGV. The CDR3 loop reads CASSPPRRDRGYNEQFF. CDR3 in DNA: TGTGCCAGCAGCCCCCCCCGCCGGGACAGGGGGTACAATGAGCAGTTCTTC. Full variable domain (outside the CDR3, taken from reference TRBV11-2 and TRBJ2-1): EAGVAQSPRYKIIEKRQSVAFWCNPISGHATLYWYQQILGQGPKLLIQFQNNGVVDDSQLPKDRFSAERLKGVDSTLKIQPAKLEDSAVYLCASSPPRRDRGYNEQFFGPGTRLTVL.

This clonotype was seen ten or more times. The rearrangement links TRBV12-3 or TRBV12-4 to TRBJ1-2; tentative D call: TRBD1 (6 bases). The CDR3 is made up of 13 amino acids. The V and J ends lost 8 bases and 4 bases respectively, with 14 bases between them. CDR3 nucleotides: TGTGCCAGCGGAATGGGGGCGGGCTATGGCTACACCTTC. Translation: CASGMGAGYGYTF.

The table lists this clonotype with many counts. The junction departs from germline at one end; a sequencing error may be responsible. The rearrangement joins TRBV12-3 or TRBV12-4 to TRBJ2-1; no reliable D call. The CDR3 runs to 12 residues. This CDR3 reads CASSPLRNEQFF. CDR3 coding DNA: TGCGCCAGCAGCCCCCTTCGGAATGAGCAGTTCTTC.